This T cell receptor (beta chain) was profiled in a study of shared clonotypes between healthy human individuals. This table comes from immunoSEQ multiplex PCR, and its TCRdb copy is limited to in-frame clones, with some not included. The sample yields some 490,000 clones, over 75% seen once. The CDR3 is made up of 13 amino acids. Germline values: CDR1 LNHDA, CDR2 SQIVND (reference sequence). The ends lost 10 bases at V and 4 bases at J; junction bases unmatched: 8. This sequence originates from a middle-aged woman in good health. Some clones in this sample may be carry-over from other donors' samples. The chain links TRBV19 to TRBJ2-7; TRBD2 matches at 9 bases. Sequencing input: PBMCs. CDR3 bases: TGTGCCACCGCGGGACTAGCCGGGTACGAGCAGTACTTC. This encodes CATAGLAGYEQYF.